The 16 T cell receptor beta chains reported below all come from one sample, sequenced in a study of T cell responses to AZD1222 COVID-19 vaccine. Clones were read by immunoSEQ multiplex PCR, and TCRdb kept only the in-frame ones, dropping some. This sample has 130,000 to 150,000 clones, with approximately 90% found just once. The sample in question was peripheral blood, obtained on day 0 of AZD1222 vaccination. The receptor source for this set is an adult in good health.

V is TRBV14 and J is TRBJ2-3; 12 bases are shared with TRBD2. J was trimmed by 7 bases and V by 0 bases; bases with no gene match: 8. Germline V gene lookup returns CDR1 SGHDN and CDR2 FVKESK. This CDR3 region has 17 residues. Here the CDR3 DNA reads TGTGCCAGCAGCCAAGATCCGACTAGCGGGGGCAGGCATACGCAGTATTTT. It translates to CASSQDPTSGGRHTQYF. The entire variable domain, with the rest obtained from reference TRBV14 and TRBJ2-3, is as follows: EAGVTQFPSHSVIEKGQTVTLRCDPISGHDNLYWYRRVMGKEIKFLLHFVKESKQDESGMPNNRFLAERTGGTYSTLKVQPAELEDSGVYFCASSQDPTSGGRHTQYFGPGTRLTVL.

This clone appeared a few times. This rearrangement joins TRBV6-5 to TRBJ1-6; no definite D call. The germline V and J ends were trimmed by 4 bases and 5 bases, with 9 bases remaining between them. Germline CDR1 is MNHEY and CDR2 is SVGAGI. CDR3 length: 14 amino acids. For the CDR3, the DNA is TGTGCCAGCAGTTCCGGGATGGATAATTCACCCCTCCACTTT. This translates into CASSSGMDNSPLHF.

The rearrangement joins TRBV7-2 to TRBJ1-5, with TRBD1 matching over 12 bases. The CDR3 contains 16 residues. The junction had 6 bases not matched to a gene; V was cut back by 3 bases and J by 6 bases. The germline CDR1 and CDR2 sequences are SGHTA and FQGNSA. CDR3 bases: TGTGCCAGCAGCTTCCGGGACAGGGGGCCAGGTCAGCCCCAGCATTTT. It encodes CASSFRDRGPGQPQHF. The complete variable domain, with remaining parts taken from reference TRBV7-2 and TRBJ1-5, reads GAGVSQSPSNKVTEKGKDVELRCDPISGHTALYWYRQSLGQGLEFLIYFQGNSAPDKSGLPSDRFSAERTGGSVSTLTIQRTQQEDSAVYLCASSFRDRGPGQPQHFGDGTRLSIL.

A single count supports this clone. CDR3 DNA: TGTGCCAGCAGTTACGACGGGAGGGGTATGAATGAGCAGTTCTTC. Translating it yields CASSYDGRGMNEQFF. V is TRBV6-2 or TRBV6-3 and J is TRBJ2-1, with 8 nucleotides matching TRBD2. CDR1 and CDR2 from the germline V gene are MNHEY and SVGEGT. J gave up 7 bases and V 2 bases, and 7 bases lay outside the gene matches. The CDR3 contains 15 residues.

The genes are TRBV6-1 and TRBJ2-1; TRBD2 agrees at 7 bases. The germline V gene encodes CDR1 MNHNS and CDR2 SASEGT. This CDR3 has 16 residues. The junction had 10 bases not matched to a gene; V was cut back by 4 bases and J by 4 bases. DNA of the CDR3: TGTGCCAGCAGTGCCGGGCTAGCGGTCCAATACAATGAGCAGTTCTTC. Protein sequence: CASSAGLAVQYNEQFF.

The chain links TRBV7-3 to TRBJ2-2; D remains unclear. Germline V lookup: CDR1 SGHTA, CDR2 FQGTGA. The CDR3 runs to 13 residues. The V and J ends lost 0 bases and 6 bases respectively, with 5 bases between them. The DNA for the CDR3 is TGTGCCAGCAGCTTAACAGGATCCGGGGAGCTGTTTTTT. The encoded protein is CASSLTGSGELFF.

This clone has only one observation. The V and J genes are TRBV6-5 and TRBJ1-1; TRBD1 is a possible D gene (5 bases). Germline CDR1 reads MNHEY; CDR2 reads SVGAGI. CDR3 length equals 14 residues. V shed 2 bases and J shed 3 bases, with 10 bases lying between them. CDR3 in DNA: TGTGCCAGCAGTTACCGGGGGGGTGACACTGAAGCTTTCTTT. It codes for CASSYRGGDTEAFF.

The DNA for the CDR3 is TGCGCCAGCAGTGAATGCTTAGGTCTCTCTGGAAACACCATATATTTT. Residues: CASSECLGLSGNTIYF. The V and J genes are TRBV10-1 and TRBJ1-3; D unresolved. Between the trimmed V and J ends, which lost 3 bases and 0 bases, there was a span of 12 bases. This CDR3 is 16 amino acids long. Germline CDR1 is WNHNN and CDR2 is SYGVQD (reference sequence).

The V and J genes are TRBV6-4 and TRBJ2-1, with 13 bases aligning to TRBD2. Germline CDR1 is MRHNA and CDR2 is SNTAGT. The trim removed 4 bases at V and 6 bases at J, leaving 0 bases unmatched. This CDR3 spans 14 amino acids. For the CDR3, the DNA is TGTGCCAGCAGTGGACTAGCGGGAGGCAATGAGCAGTTCTTC. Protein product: CASSGLAGGNEQFF.

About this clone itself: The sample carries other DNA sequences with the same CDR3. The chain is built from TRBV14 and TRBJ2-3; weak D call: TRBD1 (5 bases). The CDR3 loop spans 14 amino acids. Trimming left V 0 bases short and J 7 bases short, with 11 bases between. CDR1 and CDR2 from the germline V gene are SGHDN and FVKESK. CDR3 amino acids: CASSQDRAHNTQYF. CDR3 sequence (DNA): TGTGCCAGCAGCCAAGACAGGGCTCATAATACGCAGTATTTT.

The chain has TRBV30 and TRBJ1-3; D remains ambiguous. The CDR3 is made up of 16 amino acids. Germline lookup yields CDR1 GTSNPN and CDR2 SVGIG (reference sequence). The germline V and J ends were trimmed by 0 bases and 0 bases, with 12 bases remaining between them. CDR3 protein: CAWSVSDLLSGNTIYF. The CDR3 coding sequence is TGTGCCTGGAGTGTTTCGGATCTGCTCTCTGGAAACACCATATATTTT.

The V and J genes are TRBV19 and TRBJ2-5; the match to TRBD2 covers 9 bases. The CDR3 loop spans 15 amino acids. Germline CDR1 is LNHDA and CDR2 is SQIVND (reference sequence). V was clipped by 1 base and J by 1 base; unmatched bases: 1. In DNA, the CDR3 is TGTGCCAGTAGTATAGGACTAGCGGTCCAAGAGACCCAGTACTTC. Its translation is CASSIGLAVQETQYF.

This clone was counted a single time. CDR3 in amino acids: CASSPLSKLRTINYGYTF. CDR3 nucleotides: TGTGCCAGCAGTCCCCTTAGTAAACTACGGACTATTAACTATGGCTACACCTTC. V is TRBV11-2 and J is TRBJ1-2; D not resolved. From germline, CDR1 is SGHAT and CDR2 FQNNGV. V was cut by 6 bases and J by 1 base, with 24 bases left in between. The CDR3 consists of 18 residues.

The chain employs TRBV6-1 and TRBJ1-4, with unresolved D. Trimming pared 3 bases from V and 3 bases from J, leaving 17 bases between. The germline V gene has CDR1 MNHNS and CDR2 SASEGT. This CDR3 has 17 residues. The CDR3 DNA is TGTGCCAGCAGTGATTTCTCCGCTCGGGCATCTAATGAAAAACTGTTTTTT. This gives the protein CASSDFSARASNEKLFF.

This CDR3 is CASSPVVGGTEAFF. CDR3 in DNA: TGTGCCAGCTCACCAGTTGTGGGAGGAACTGAAGCTTTCTTT. The chain is built from TRBV18 and TRBJ1-1; D gene ambiguous. Germline CDR1 is KGHSH and CDR2 is LQKENI. Trimming stripped 2 bases from V and 5 bases from J, with 12 bases between. The CDR3 consists of 14 residues.

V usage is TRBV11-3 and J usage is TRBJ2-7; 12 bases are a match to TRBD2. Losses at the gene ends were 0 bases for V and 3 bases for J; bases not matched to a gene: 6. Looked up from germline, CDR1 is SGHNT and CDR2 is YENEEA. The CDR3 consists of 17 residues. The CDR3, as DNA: TGTGCCAGCAGCTTAGATCTAGCGGGAGGGTTCGTCTACGAGCAGTACTTC. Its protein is CASSLDLAGGFVYEQYF.